This is a list of T cell receptor beta chains from one sample in a study of cytomegalovirus exposure and HLA in healthy donors. The assay was immunoSEQ multiplex PCR, and TCRdb's table has in-frame clones only and misses some. The sample lists roughly 110,000 clones; roughly 82% were seen once. Sequenced: PBMCs. Receptor source: a male donor in good health and CMV-seropositive. Both conserved end residues are part of each CDR3. Size is stated for part of the rows, as once, few or many counts, or as a class when the clone is expanded.

j_gene: TRBJ2-7; abundance: -; v_gene: TRBV9; CDR3aa: CASSPRLAGEYEQYF
j_gene: TRBJ2-7; abundance: -; v_gene: TRBV7-9; CDR3aa: CASSSPPGRLAYEQYF
j_gene: TRBJ2-3; abundance: -; v_gene: TRBV18; CDR3aa: CASSPRADRGPADTQYF
j_gene: TRBJ2-3; abundance: few; v_gene: TRBV5-1; CDR3aa: CASSLKGQGGTDTQYF
j_gene: TRBJ2-5; abundance: -; v_gene: TRBV5-4; CDR3aa: CASSSGRMKQETQYF
j_gene: TRBJ1-4; abundance: large; v_gene: TRBV2; CDR3aa: CASSDPRGRINEKLFF
j_gene: TRBJ2-5; abundance: -; v_gene: TRBV29-1; CDR3aa: CSVHRLAGGGAETQYF
j_gene: TRBJ1-2; abundance: few; v_gene: TRBV6-5; CDR3aa: CASSYSGLYGYTF
j_gene: TRBJ2-7; abundance: -; v_gene: TRBV10-3; CDR3aa: CAINPGTGVGYEQYF
j_gene: TRBJ1-2; abundance: -; v_gene: TRBV7-2; CDR3aa: CASSSLVPRGYTF
j_gene: TRBJ2-5; abundance: few; v_gene: TRBV30; CDR3aa: CAWSVGLAQETQYF
j_gene: TRBJ2-5; abundance: -; v_gene: TRBV12-5; CDR3aa: CASGLDTGLAGGQETQYF
j_gene: TRBJ2-1; abundance: -; v_gene: TRBV4-2; CDR3aa: CASSQANSGSNYNEQFF
j_gene: TRBJ1-2; abundance: -; v_gene: TRBV28; CDR3aa: CASSPFRDKANYGYTF
j_gene: TRBJ2-7; abundance: -; v_gene: TRBV2; CDR3aa: CASSVSPPSYEQYF
j_gene: TRBJ2-5; abundance: few; v_gene: TRBV7-9; CDR3aa: CSSSLGLAGQETQYF
j_gene: TRBJ1-1; abundance: -; v_gene: TRBV19; CDR3aa: CASRRRDRNTEAFF
j_gene: TRBJ2-3; abundance: few; v_gene: TRBV5-1; CDR3aa: CASSLDSGGSTDTQYF
j_gene: TRBJ2-7; abundance: -; v_gene: TRBV7-2; CDR3aa: CASTLAGGISYEQYF
j_gene: TRBJ1-3; abundance: -; v_gene: TRBV7-2; CDR3aa: CASSRGTLLSGNTIYF
j_gene: TRBJ2-1; abundance: -; v_gene: TRBV28; CDR3aa: CASSLGLRVNEQFF
j_gene: TRBJ2-7; abundance: -; v_gene: TRBV29-1; CDR3aa: CSLRSGGGRDEQYF
j_gene: TRBJ2-1; abundance: -; v_gene: TRBV4-3; CDR3aa: CASSQLGLAGDNEQFF
j_gene: TRBJ2-7; abundance: few; v_gene: TRBV7-9; CDR3aa: CASSLRGYEQYF
j_gene: TRBJ1-6; abundance: -; v_gene: TRBV14; CDR3aa: CASSLTGDSPLHF
j_gene: TRBJ1-4; abundance: few; v_gene: TRBV5-4; CDR3aa: CASSFRTGGDEKLFF
j_gene: TRBJ2-7; abundance: once; v_gene: TRBV5-1; CDR3aa: CASSLEAGVVGREQYF
j_gene: TRBJ2-7; abundance: -; v_gene: TRBV6-1; CDR3aa: CASRVTGSSSYEQYF
j_gene: TRBJ1-4; abundance: few; v_gene: TRBV5-1; CDR3aa: CASSPGQGYRQANEKLFF
j_gene: TRBJ2-5; abundance: -; v_gene: TRBV11-3; CDR3aa: CASSLGQGGQETQYF
j_gene: TRBJ2-2; abundance: -; v_gene: TRBV5-4; CDR3aa: CASSTDDRADTGELFF
j_gene: TRBJ2-4; abundance: -; v_gene: TRBV29-1; CDR3aa: CSVEEARLAPTGIAKNIQYF
j_gene: TRBJ1-6; abundance: -; v_gene: TRBV4-3; CDR3aa: CASSQDREVFYSPLHF
j_gene: TRBJ1-4; abundance: few; v_gene: TRBV6-5; CDR3aa: CASSYTTGLLEKLFF
j_gene: TRBJ2-3; abundance: -; v_gene: TRBV6-4; CDR3aa: CASRHRQGSADTQYF
j_gene: TRBJ2-7; abundance: -; v_gene: TRBV25-1; CDR3aa: CASSEMGTGADEQYF
j_gene: TRBJ2-1; abundance: -; v_gene: TRBV7-6; CDR3aa: CASSSGTGGYNEQFF
j_gene: TRBJ2-1; abundance: -; v_gene: TRBV4-2; CDR3aa: CASSQIAGGYNEQFF
j_gene: TRBJ2-7; abundance: once; v_gene: TRBV6-5; CDR3aa: CASSLNPGKTYEQYF
j_gene: TRBJ1-1; abundance: -; v_gene: TRBV6-1; CDR3aa: CASSDLADTEAFF
j_gene: TRBJ1-4; abundance: -; v_gene: TRBV28; CDR3aa: CASSSGQAGGEKLFF
j_gene: TRBJ2-1; abundance: medium-sized; v_gene: TRBV9; CDR3aa: CASSSGQANEQFF
j_gene: TRBJ2-1; abundance: -; v_gene: TRBV7-2; CDR3aa: CASSLFASGYNEQFF
j_gene: TRBJ1-4; abundance: -; v_gene: TRBV6-5; CDR3aa: CASSYRGGEKLFF
j_gene: TRBJ1-1; abundance: once; v_gene: TRBV7-8; CDR3aa: CASSARQGTEAFF
j_gene: TRBJ2-7; abundance: few; v_gene: TRBV27; CDR3aa: CASSPRGGYYYEQYF
j_gene: TRBJ2-7; abundance: -; v_gene: TRBV19; CDR3aa: CASSMGGGDEQYF
j_gene: TRBJ1-5; abundance: -; v_gene: TRBV15; CDR3aa: CATSRGGSRGRQPQHF
j_gene: TRBJ2-7; abundance: -; v_gene: TRBV29-1; CDR3aa: CSVLGLADLREQYF
j_gene: TRBJ2-5; abundance: -; v_gene: TRBV28; CDR3aa: CASRLEETQYF
j_gene: TRBJ2-3; abundance: -; v_gene: TRBV28; CDR3aa: CASSLSRQGGDTQYF
j_gene: TRBJ2-2; abundance: -; v_gene: TRBV18; CDR3aa: CASSPPVSKRRLFF
j_gene: TRBJ1-4; abundance: few; v_gene: TRBV7-8; CDR3aa: CASSWQGYSGEKLFF
j_gene: TRBJ1-2; abundance: few; v_gene: TRBV9; CDR3aa: CASSASGQGVVYGYTF
j_gene: TRBJ2-7; abundance: few; v_gene: TRBV9; CDR3aa: CASSGGTDYEQYF
j_gene: TRBJ1-6; abundance: -; v_gene: TRBV18; CDR3aa: CASSPGTGVSPLHF
j_gene: TRBJ2-7; abundance: -; v_gene: TRBV5-1; CDR3aa: CASSGLGLELRDEQYF